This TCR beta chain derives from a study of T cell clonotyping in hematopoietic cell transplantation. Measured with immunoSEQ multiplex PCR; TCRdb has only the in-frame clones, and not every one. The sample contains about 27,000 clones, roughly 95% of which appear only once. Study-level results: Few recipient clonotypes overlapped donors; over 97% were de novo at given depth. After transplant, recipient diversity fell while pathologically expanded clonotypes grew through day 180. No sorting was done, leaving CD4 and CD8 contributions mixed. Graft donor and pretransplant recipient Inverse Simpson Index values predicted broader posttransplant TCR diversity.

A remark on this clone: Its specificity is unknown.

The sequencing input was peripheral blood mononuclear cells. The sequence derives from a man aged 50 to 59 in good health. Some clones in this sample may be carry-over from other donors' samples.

CDR3 bases: TGCGCCAGCAGCCAAGAATGGACCTTCCGGGAGTCACCCCTCCACTTT. The encoded protein is CASSQEWTFRESPLHF. The chain couples TRBV4-3 to TRBJ1-6, with D unclear. The CDR3 totals 16 residues. The germline CDR1 and CDR2 sequences are LGHNA and YSLEER. Between the trimmed V and J ends, which lost 0 bases and 10 bases, there was a span of 16 bases.